This T cell receptor beta chain was identified in a study of cytotoxic CD8 clonotypes in ibrutinib-treated CLL. Study details: There were 10 to 11 relapsed/refractory patients and about 14 treatment-naive patients, and fewer than 18 were IGHV unmutated.

Broader study findings: Few clonotypes were public, and these shrank or held steady under treatment.

On this clone itself: Its cognate antigen is unknown.

The germline CDR1 and CDR2 sequences are MDHEN and SYDVKM. V dropped 3 bases and J dropped 8 bases, with 7 bases sitting between them. The CDR3 spans 11 residues. Data came from immunoSEQ multiplex PCR; TCRdb stores just in-frame clones and leaves some out. The sample includes 270,000 or so clones, approximately 79% of them seen just once. This clonotype was sampled from a human donor with chronic lymphocytic leukemia. V usage is TRBV28 and J usage is TRBJ1-2; weak D call: TRBD1 (5 bases). Sequences were derived from PBMCs, sampled at disease progression, from a patient treated with ibrutinib. The CDR3 sequence: CASSFGGGYTF. The DNA for the CDR3 is TGTGCCAGCAGTTTTGGGGGAGGCTACACCTTC.